Listed below are T cell receptor beta chains from one sample, sequenced in a study of CD8 T cells in ankylosing spondylitis. TCRdb processed the 5' RACE reads anew with MiXCR; each CDR3 protein has one entry. The repertoire holds approximately 400,000 distinct CDR3 sequences, with approximately 26% as singletons. Material: blood, either unsorted or a sorted T cell fraction (not recorded which). These receptors were obtained from a male donor with ankylosing spondylitis. Each CDR3 is given with its conserved first and last residue. D genes are given only for firm matches. Some rows mark clone size as missing; the rest say once, few, many or name a class of expanded clone.

v_call,d_call,clone_size,j_call,cdr3_aa,cdr3_nt
TRBV9,TRBD2,few,TRBJ2-2,CASRAGMNTGELFF,TGTGCCAGCAGAGCGGGGATGAACACCGGGGAGCTGTTTTTT
TRBV5-1,TRBD1,NA,TRBJ2-1,CASSPQTGSYNEQFF,TGCGCCAGCAGCCCTCAGACAGGGTCCTACAATGAGCAGTTCTTC
TRBV20-1,TRBD2,many,TRBJ2-2,CSARDELAGAGTGELFF,TGCAGTGCTAGAGACGAACTAGCGGGAGCTGGGACCGGGGAGCTGTTTTTT
TRBV5-1,NA,few,TRBJ2-1,CASSSLEWGEQFF,TGCGCCAGCAGCAGTCTAGAATGGGGTGAGCAGTTCTTC
TRBV11-2,NA,few,TRBJ1-3,CASSLDRNSGNTIYF,TGTGCCAGCAGCTTAGACAGGAACTCTGGAAACACCATATATTTT
TRBV9,NA,NA,TRBJ2-7,CASSVGIDSSYEQYF,TGTGCCAGCAGCGTAGGAATAGACAGCTCCTACGAGCAGTACTTC
TRBV7-2,NA,NA,TRBJ1-2,CASSLIFGVYGYTF,TGTGCCAGCAGCTTAATTTTCGGGGTCTATGGCTACACCTTC
TRBV20-1,TRBD1,NA,TRBJ2-3,CSARGTGSDTQYF,TGCAGTGCTAGAGGGACAGGGAGTGATACGCAGTATTTT
TRBV11-2,NA,NA,TRBJ2-5,CASSFSEWGGQETQYF,TGTGCCAGCAGCTTCAGTGAGTGGGGTGGTCAAGAGACCCAGTACTTC
TRBV7-9,NA,few,TRBJ1-1,CASSLKQMNTEAFF,TGTGCCAGCAGCTTAAAACAAATGAACACTGAAGCTTTCTTT
TRBV24-1,NA,few,TRBJ2-1,CATSDLGQNYNEQFF,TGTGCCACCAGTGATTTGGGCCAGAATTACAATGAGCAGTTCTTC
TRBV12-3/TRBV12-4,NA,NA,TRBJ2-2,CASSRFNTGELFF,TGTGCCAGCAGCCGGTTTAACACCGGGGAGCTGTTTTTT
TRBV6-1,NA,NA,TRBJ2-6,CASRLQGAGANVLTF,TGTGCCAGCAGGCTACAGGGAGCTGGGGCCAACGTCCTGACTTTC
TRBV7-8,NA,few,TRBJ1-5,CASSLGGAGEQPQHF,TGTGCCAGCAGCTTAGGAGGGGCTGGGGAGCAGCCCCAGCATTTT
TRBV11-3,TRBD1,NA,TRBJ1-1,CASSGRTGGGAFF,TGTGCCAGCAGCGGCCGGACAGGTGGGGGAGCTTTCTTT
TRBV7-9,NA,few,TRBJ1-1,CASSLTGPTEAFF,TGTGCCAGCAGTCTTACAGGGCCAACTGAAGCTTTCTTT
TRBV29-1,NA,NA,TRBJ1-2,CSVEGGYGYTF,TGCAGCGTTGAAGGGGGGTATGGCTACACCTTC
TRBV5-1,NA,few,TRBJ1-3,CASEDSPNSGNTIYF,TGCGCCAGCGAAGACAGTCCCAACTCTGGAAACACCATATATTTT
TRBV18,NA,NA,TRBJ1-2,CASSPPGLYGYTF,TGTGCCAGCTCACCACCGGGGTTGTATGGCTACACCTTC
TRBV20-1,NA,NA,TRBJ1-2,CSATRGGWDGYTF,TGCAGTGCTACTCGGGGAGGGTGGGATGGCTACACCTTC
TRBV20-1,NA,few,TRBJ1-2,CSATTGSNGYTF,TGCAGTGCTACCACAGGGAGCAATGGCTACACCTTC
TRBV29-1,NA,few,TRBJ1-5,CSVRVSGPGNQPQHF,TGCAGCGTTAGGGTCTCAGGGCCTGGCAATCAGCCCCAGCATTTT